The rows below give T cell receptor beta chains drawn from one sample of a study of T cell clonotyping in hematopoietic cell transplantation. The method was immunoSEQ multiplex PCR; TCRdb's version includes in-frame clones alone and lacks a portion of them. The repertoire has thousands of clones, approximately 68% of them found once; the top ten carry about 27%. Specimen: PBMCs, collected 180 days after allogeneic stem cell transplant. These receptors were collected from a male patient in his fifties who had an allogeneic stem cell transplant from an unrelated donor, so the T cells may come from the graft donor. Some clones in this sample may be carry-over from other donors' samples. Both conserved end residues are part of each CDR3. The order of the fields is V gene, D gene, CDR3 protein. D genes are given only for firm matches.

>TRBV13|-
CASSLGRKSEQYF
>TRBV30|-
CAWNYDRRDGYTF
>TRBV28|TRBD1
CASIPQGAGNEQFF
>TRBV6-6|TRBD1
CASSSRTGAGELFF
>TRBV27|-
CASSPTVAGEQYF
>TRBV7-9|TRBD1
CASSLLTGGTYEQYF
>TRBV4-1|-
CASSQALESSYNEQFF
>TRBV2|-
CASSEPYNEQFF
>TRBV14|-
CASSLLPGSYNEQFF
>TRBV19|-
CASSRGIAYEQYF
>TRBV13|TRBD2
CASSPGGQETQYF
>TRBV5-1|-
CASSFRGNEQYF
>TRBV19|TRBD1
CASSGQERETQYF
>TRBV5-1|-
CASSLGWANYEQYF
>TRBV4-3|TRBD2
CASSQVRGGPEQYF
>TRBV19|-
CASSIGTGYTDTQYF
>TRBV4-1|TRBD1
CASSQDGQGGYEQYF
>TRBV29-1|-
CSVPGEAHEKLFF
>TRBV6-5|TRBD1
CASSYDRGRHGELFF
>TRBV27|-
CASSLGSGNQPQHF
>TRBV19|-
CASSYSNQPQHF
>TRBV11-3|-
CASSFRESPYNEQFF
>TRBV19|-
CASSIEGFAVNEQFF
>TRBV29-1|-
CSVQGSNEQFF
>TRBV5-4|-
CASSLPGYEQYF
>TRBV5-8|-
CASSLPGGHGYTF
>TRBV28|-
CASRKEGLDTF
>TRBV4-2|TRBD1
CASSQVEPGGNYGYTF
>TRBV5-1|TRBD2
CASSLFRGGRETQYF
>TRBV19|-
CASSIGLRGNQPQHF
>TRBV6-5|TRBD2
CASSSRLASADTQYF
>TRBV5-6|-
CASNLNTGRHYGYTF
>TRBV7-9|-
CANSVDSVPDTQYF
>TRBV9|TRBD1
CASSVEGAANQPQHF
>TRBV19|-
CASSPNPSRGGANVLTF
>TRBV6-5|-
CASSRANSYEQYF
>TRBV5-1|-
CASSREPSYGYTF
>TRBV4-3|TRBD2
CASSQDWGGYEQYF
>TRBV6-6|-
CASSGVVNTGELFF
>TRBV7-2|TRBD1
CASSPRGQGAEKLFF
>TRBV25-1|TRBD2
CASSDWSSGSIGNEQFF
>TRBV6-6|-
CASSPIGPSNQPQHF
>TRBV30|TRBD1
CAWSPTGVGYTF
>TRBV6-4|TRBD1
CASGQGPNTEAFF
>TRBV14|-
CASSQVSSRGSYEQYF
>TRBV11-2|TRBD1
CASSTLKGQGYETQYF
>TRBV5-4|TRBD1
CASSWTGPGETQYF
>TRBV11-3|-
CASSVEETQYF
>TRBV9|-
CASTVGLGSGELFF
>TRBV30|-
CAWSSSDGNTEAFF
>TRBV4-2|-
CASSQAQDTEAFF
>TRBV30|-
CASLPGPGDEQYF
>TRBV7-2|-
CASSPPGPWPGETQYF
>TRBV2|TRBD1
CATRTGGNYGYTF
>TRBV10-3|-
CAISESREGQPQHF